The clone carrying this T cell receptor beta chain has a single count. Its target is not known. The record originates from a study of cytomegalovirus exposure and HLA in healthy donors. Study-wide findings and caveats: Previous analysis showed most TCR beta V segments were productive about 87% or about 30% of the time. The majority of TCR sequences were rare, yet some public TCRs appeared in many donors. According to a later analysis, most TCR beta chains associated with CMV appeared HLA-restricted.

V gave up 3 bases and J gave up 15 bases; unmatched junction bases: 9. The CDR3 loop spans 12 amino acids. The germline V gene has CDR1 SGHDT and CDR2 YYEEEE. The PCR made use of 60 Vbeta and 13 Jbeta primers. Data came from immunoSEQ multiplex PCR; TCRdb stores just in-frame clones and leaves some out. The sample lists fewer than 350,000 clones, around 90% occurring once. This chain connects TRBV5-6 to TRBJ2-1, with 7 bases matching TRBD1. The material sequenced was PBMCs. The sequence was obtained from a woman aged 18 to 35 in good health and CMV-seronegative. The CDR3 sequence: CASSYGQAETFF. In DNA form, the CDR3 reads TGTGCCAGCAGCTATGGACAGGCGGAGACGTTCTTC. The variable domain in full, completed from reference TRBV5-6 and TRBJ2-1, reads DAGVTQSPTHLIKTRGQQVTLRCSPKSGHDTVSWYQQALGQGPQFIFQYYEEEERQRGNFPDRFSGHQFPNYSSELNVNALLLGDSALYLCASSYGQAETFFGPGTRLTVL.